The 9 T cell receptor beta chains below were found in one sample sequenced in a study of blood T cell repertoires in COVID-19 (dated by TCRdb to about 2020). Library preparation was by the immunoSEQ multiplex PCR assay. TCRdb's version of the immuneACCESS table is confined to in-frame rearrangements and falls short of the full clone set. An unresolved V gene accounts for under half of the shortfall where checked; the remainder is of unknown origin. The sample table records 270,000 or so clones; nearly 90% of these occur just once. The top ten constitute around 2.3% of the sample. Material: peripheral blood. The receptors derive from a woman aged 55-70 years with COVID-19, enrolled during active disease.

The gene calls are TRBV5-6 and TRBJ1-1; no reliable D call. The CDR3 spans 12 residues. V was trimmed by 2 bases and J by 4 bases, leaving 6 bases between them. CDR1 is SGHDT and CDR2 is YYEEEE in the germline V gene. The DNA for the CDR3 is TGTGCCAGCAGCTTCGGGAGCACTGAAGCTTTCTTT. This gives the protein CASSFGSTEAFF. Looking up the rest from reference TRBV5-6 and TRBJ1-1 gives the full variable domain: DAGVTQSPTHLIKTRGQQVTLRCSPKSGHDTVSWYQQALGQGPQFIFQYYEEEERQRGNFPDRFSGHQFPNYSSELNVNALLLGDSALYLCASSFGSTEAFFGQGTRLTVV.

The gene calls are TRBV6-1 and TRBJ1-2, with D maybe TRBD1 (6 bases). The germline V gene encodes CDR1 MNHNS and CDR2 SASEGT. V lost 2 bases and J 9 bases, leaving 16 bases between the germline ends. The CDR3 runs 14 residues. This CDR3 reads CASSESRGLGRYTF. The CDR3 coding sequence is TGTGCCAGCAGTGAATCGAGGGGGTTAGGGCGCTACACCTTC.

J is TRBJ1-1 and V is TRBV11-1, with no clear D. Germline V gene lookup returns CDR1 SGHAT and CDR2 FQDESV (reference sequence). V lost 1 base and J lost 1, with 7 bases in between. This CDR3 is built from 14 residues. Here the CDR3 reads CASSLDGRNTEAFF. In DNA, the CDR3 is TGTGCCAGCAGCTTAGATGGGAGGAACACTGAAGCTTTCTTT.

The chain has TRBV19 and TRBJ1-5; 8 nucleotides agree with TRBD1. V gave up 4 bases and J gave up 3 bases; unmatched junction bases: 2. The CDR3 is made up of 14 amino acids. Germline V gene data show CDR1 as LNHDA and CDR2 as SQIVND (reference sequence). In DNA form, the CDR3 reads TGTGCCAGTAGTAGGGACAGGTACAATCAGCCCCAGCATTTT. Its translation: CASSRDRYNQPQHF.

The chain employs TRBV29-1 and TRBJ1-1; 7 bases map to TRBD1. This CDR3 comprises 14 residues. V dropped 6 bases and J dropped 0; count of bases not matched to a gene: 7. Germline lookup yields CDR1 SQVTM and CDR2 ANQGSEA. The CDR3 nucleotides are TGCAGCGTACATCGACAGGGAATGAACACTGAAGCTTTCTTT. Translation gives CSVHRQGMNTEAFF.

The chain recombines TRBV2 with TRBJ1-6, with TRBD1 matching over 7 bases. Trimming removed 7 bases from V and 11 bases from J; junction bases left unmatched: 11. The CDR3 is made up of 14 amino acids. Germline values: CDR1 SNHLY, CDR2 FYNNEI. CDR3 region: CASTRQGLRAPLHF. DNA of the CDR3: TGTGCCAGCACCCGACAGGGTCTAAGGGCACCCCTCCACTTT.

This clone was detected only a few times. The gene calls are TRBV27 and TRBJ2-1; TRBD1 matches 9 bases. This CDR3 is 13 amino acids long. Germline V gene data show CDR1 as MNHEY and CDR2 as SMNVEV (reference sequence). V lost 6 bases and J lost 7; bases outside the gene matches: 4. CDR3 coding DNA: TGTGCCAGCAGCTTACAGGGGGCGAATGAGCAGTTCTTC. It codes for CASSLQGANEQFF.

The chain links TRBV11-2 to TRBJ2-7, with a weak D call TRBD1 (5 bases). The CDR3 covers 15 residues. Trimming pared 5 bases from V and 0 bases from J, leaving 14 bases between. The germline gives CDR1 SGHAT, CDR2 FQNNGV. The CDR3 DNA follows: TGTGCCAGCAGCCCCCAACAGGTGGTCTCCTACGAGCAGTACTTC. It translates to CASSPQQVVSYEQYF.

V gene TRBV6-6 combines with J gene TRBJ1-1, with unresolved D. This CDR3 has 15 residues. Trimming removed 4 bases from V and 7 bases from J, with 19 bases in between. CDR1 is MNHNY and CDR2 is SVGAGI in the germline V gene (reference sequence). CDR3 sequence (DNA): TGTGCCAGCAGTTCTAACTGGGTCCGGGTGTTTGAAGCTTTCTTT. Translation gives CASSSNWVRVFEAFF.